This is a list of T cell receptor beta chains from one sample in a study of T-cell reconstitution after alpha-beta-depleted transplantation in children. One entry per CDR3 protein, called by TCRdb with MiXCR from the PCR reads. This table holds 400,000 to 500,000 distinct CDR3 sequences, approximately 11% found once. The sequencing used PBMCs from the stem cell graft donor, collected from the stem cell graft. The source is a human donor who donated a stem cell graft to a child with acute myeloid leukemia. The CDR3 runs from the conserved cysteine through the conserved F or W. Fields, in order: V gene, CDR3 protein.

TRBV10-3 | CAISDSFGGDNEQFF
TRBV4-3 | CASSPEIMTEAFF
TRBV5-1 | CASSLVPADLAKNIQYF
TRBV20-1 | CSARREHDTEAFF
TRBV27 | CASSPSGYGLGNEKLFF
TRBV29-1 | CSGGTSGTTGELFF
TRBV20-1 | CSARNKPGEQYF
TRBV5-1 | CASSPDSEGSYEQYF
TRBV6-5 | CASSYSGGGLNTEAFF
TRBV12-3/TRBV12-4 | CASSLLRNTEAFF
TRBV7-3 | CASSLTSLSGIRGTGELFF
TRBV11-2 | CASSLDGASGMFVDEQFF
TRBV3-1 | CASSQKITDVPGNEQFF
TRBV7-6 | CASSQTSGGTEAFF
TRBV20-1 | CSARGRNQETQYF
TRBV10-3 | CAIRGEGDEQFF
TRBV6-5 | CASSYGPRHGNEQFF
TRBV5-1 | CASSVGTGGDEQFF
TRBV6-5 | CASSYSRGGNGYTF
TRBV12-3/TRBV12-4 | CASSPRPGQGKDTQYF
TRBV6-5 | CASRGQGPYNEQFF
TRBV18 | CASSPRVTEFNTEAFF
TRBV5-6 | CASSLEQLGVNEQFF
TRBV7-2 | CASSSEGGETQYF
TRBV7-2 | CASSFPRGGASTEAFF
TRBV10-3 | CAISERWTSGSKGDEQFF
TRBV6-4 | CASSARGDTGELFF
TRBV5-1 | CASSKGEETQYF
TRBV28 | CASSWTSGSMGETQYF
TRBV27 | CASSYSQNTEAFF
TRBV6-5 | CASSYSSGEDQPQHF
TRBV9 | CASTPGATYNEQFF
TRBV12-3/TRBV12-4 | CASLIGEGGSASNEQFF
TRBV5-1 | CASSRRDTQETQYF
TRBV4-1 | CASSQDPAGAQETQYF
TRBV18 | CASSPRGLLSSYEQYF
TRBV6-5 | CASNPRGQGNTEAFF
TRBV7-9 | CASSFRDYTDTQYF
TRBV9 | CASSGIPGLLGNTEAFF
TRBV21-1 | CASSKARRRKETQYF
TRBV5-1 | CASSLVQNGANVLTF
TRBV5-1 | CASSAGTGDNQPQHF
TRBV7-2 | CASSLDLSTYEQYF
TRBV27 | CASSVGQTLGETQYF
TRBV6-5 | CASSYFRGSGNTIYF
TRBV10-2 | CASSEAGGYNQPQHF
TRBV20-1 | CSARKGGNYGYTF
TRBV12-3/TRBV12-4 | CASSDNKRTRAGELFF
TRBV5-6 | CASSLTRDSEMKAFF
TRBV6-1 | CASRAITSYNSPLHF
TRBV29-1 | CSVEGARDRSTDTQYF
TRBV18 | CASSPLPGQKNQPQHF
TRBV3-1 | CASSRRGGETQYF
TRBV12-3/TRBV12-4 | CASSLTGTSLKETQYF
TRBV29-1 | CSVGQTDTQYF
TRBV20-1 | CSASKTSGSPGETQYF
TRBV6-4 | CASSELAGAETQYF
TRBV10-3 | CAISELDRANEQFF
TRBV20-1 | CSADRQGSSYEQYF
TRBV19 | CASSIDLGTSAKGTQYF